This T cell receptor beta chain emerged from a study of cytomegalovirus exposure and HLA in healthy donors. Study conclusions and caveats: In a later analysis, compared with equally common non-associated chains, HLA-associated beta chains were more expanded. Reportedly, diagnosis of cytomegalovirus status by the classifier showed high specificity and sensitivity.

The PCR had 60 Vbeta and 13 Jbeta primers. As originally analysed: Later analysis identified roughly 82 million unique TCR beta chains, roughly 11 million shared. Assay: immunoSEQ multiplex PCR; the TCRdb copy retains only in-frame clones and omits some. Clone size and the V and J calls come from that table; the DNA yielded D and trimming. The sample contains some 130,000 clones, approximately 75% of which appear only once. As to this clone: The antigen remains undetermined.

Germline values: CDR1 GTSNPN, CDR2 SVGIG (reference sequence). The CDR3 length is 19 residues. Deletions cut 0 bases from V and 3 bases from J, with 27 bases between. Sequencing was performed on PBMCs. This chain uses TRBV30 with TRBJ2-7; maybe TRBD1 (6 bases). The sequence was collected from a man aged 45-65 years in good health and CMV-seropositive. This CDR3 reads CAWSVLNGPRDKDDYEQYF. CDR3 nucleotides: TGTGCCTGGAGTGTACTCAACGGTCCCCGGGACAAGGACGACTACGAGCAGTACTTC. The entire variable domain, with the rest obtained from reference TRBV30 and TRBJ2-7, is as follows: SQTIHQWPATLVQPVGSPLSLECTVEGTSNPNLYWYRQAAGRGLQLLFYSVGIGQISSEVPQNLSASRPQDRQFILSSKKLLLSDSGFYLCAWSVLNGPRDKDDYEQYFGPGTRLTVT.